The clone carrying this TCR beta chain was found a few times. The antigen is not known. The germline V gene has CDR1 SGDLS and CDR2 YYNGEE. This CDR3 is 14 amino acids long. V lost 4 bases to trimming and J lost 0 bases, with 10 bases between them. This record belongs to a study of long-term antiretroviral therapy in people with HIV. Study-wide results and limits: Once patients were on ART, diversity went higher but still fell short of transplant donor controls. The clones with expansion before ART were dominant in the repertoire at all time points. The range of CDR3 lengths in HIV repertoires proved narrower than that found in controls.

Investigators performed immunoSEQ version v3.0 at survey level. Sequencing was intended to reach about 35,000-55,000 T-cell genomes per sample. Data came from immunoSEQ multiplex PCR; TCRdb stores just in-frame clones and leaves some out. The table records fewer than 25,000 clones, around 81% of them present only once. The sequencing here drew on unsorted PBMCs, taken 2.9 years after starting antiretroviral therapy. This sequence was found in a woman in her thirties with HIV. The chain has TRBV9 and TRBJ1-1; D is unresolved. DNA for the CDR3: TGTGCCAGCAGCACCGCCCTCATGAACACTGAAGCTTTCTTT. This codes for CASSTALMNTEAFF.